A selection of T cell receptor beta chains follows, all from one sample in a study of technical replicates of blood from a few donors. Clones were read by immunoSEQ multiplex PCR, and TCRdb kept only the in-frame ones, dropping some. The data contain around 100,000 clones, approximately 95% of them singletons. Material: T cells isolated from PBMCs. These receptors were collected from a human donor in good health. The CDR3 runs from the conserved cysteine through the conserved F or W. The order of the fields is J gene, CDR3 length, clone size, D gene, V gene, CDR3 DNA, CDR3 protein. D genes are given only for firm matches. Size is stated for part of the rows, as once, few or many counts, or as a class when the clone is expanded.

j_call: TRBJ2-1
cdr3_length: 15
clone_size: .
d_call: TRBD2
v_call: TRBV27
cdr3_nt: TGTGCCAGCAGTTTGCCGGGAGGACCCTACAATGAGCAGTTCTTC
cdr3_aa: CASSLPGGPYNEQFF

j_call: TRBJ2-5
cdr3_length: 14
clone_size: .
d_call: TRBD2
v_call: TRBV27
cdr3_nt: TGTGCCAGCAGCCCACTTAGCGGGTGGGAGACCCAGTACTTC
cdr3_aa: CASSPLSGWETQYF

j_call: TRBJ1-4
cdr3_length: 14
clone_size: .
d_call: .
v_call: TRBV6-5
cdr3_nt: TGTGCCAGTCGACCGGCCGGGTTTGTTGAAAAACTGTTTTTT
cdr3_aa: CASRPAGFVEKLFF

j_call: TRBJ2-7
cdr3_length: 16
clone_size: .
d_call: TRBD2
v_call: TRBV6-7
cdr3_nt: TGTGCCAGCAGTTACTTGCTTACTAGCGTGACCTACGAGCAGTACTTC
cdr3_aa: CASSYLLTSVTYEQYF

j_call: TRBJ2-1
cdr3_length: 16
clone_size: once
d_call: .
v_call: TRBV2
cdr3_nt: TGTGCCAGCAGTGAACCTGGCGGTAGCTCCTACAATGAGCAGTTCTTC
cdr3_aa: CASSEPGGSSYNEQFF

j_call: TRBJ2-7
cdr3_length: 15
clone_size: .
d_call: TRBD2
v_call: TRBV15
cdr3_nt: TGTGCCACCAGCAGAGTATGGGAGGGGTCCTACGAGCAGTACTTC
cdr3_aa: CATSRVWEGSYEQYF

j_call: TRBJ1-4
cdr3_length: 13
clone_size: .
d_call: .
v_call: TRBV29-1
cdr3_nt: TGCAGCGTTGAAGACAGGGGATATGAAAAACTGTTTTTT
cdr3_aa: CSVEDRGYEKLFF

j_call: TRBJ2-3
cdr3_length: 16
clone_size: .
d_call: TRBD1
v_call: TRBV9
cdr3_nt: TGTGCCAGCAGCTCTCCTAGGGACAGCGGAATAGATACGCAGTATTTT
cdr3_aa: CASSSPRDSGIDTQYF

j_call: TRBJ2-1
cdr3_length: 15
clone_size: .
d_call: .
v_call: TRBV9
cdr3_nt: TGTGCCAGCAGCGGCAGAAGGGGCGCCTACAATGAGCAGTTCTTC
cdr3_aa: CASSGRRGAYNEQFF

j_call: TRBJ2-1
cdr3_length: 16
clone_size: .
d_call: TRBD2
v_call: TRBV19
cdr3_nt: TGTGCCAGTTGGGGGAGGGCCTCTACAACCTACAATGAGCAGTTCTTC
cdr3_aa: CASWGRASTTYNEQFF

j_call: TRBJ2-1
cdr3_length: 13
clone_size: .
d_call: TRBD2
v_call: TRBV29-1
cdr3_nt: TGCAGCGTGAGGGGCGGGAGCTACAATGAGCAGTTCTTC
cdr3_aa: CSVRGGSYNEQFF

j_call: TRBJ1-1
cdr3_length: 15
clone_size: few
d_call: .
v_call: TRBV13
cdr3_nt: TGTGCCAGCAGCTTATCAACAGGAATGAACACTGAAGCTTTCTTT
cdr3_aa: CASSLSTGMNTEAFF

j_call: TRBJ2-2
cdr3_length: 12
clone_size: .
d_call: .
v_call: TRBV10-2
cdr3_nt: TGCGCCACCGGGTGGCTAAGTTGGGAGCTGTTTTTT
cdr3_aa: CATGWLSWELFF

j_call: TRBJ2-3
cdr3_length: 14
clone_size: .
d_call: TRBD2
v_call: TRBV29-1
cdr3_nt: TGCAGCGCTAGACTAGCGGGAGGCTCAGATACGCAGTATTTT
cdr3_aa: CSARLAGGSDTQYF

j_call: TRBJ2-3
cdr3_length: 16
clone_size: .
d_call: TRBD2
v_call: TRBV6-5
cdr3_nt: TGTGCCAGCAGTTACGCTAGCGGGAGTGGCACAGATACGCAGTATTTT
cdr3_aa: CASSYASGSGTDTQYF

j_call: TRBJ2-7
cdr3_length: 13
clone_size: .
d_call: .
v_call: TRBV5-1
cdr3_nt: TGCGCCAGCAGCTTGGACGGGAACTACGAGCAGTACTTC
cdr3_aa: CASSLDGNYEQYF

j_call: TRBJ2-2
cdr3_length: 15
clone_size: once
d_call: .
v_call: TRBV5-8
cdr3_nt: TGTGCCAGCAGCTTGGTGTTCCCGAGGGCCGGGGAGCTGTTTTTT
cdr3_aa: CASSLVFPRAGELFF

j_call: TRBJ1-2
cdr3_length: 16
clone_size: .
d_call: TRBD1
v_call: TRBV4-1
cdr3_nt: TGCGCCAGCAGCCAAGAATGGCAACAGGGGGATATCGGCTACACCTTC
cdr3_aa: CASSQEWQQGDIGYTF

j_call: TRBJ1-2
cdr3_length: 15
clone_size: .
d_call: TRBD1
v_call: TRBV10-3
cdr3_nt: TGTGCCATCAGTGCCCCCGGGACAGGGGATGAGGGCTACACCTTC
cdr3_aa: CAISAPGTGDEGYTF

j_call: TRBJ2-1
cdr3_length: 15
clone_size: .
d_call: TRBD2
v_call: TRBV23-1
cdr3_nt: TGCGCCAGCAGTCTTACTAGCGGGGGAGAAAATGAGCAGTTCTTC
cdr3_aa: CASSLTSGGENEQFF

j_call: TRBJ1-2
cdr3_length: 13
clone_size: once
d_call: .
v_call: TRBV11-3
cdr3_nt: TGTGCCAGCAGCTTAGCCGAGACTCCGGGCTACACCTTC
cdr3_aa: CASSLAETPGYTF

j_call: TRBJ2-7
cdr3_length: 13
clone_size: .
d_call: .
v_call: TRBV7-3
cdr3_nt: TGTGCCAGCAGCTTCAAGCGGCCCTACGAGCAGTACTTC
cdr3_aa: CASSFKRPYEQYF

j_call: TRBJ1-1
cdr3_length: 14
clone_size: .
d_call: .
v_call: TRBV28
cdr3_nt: TGTGCCAGCAGTTTAGCGGAGTTCAACACTGAAGCTTTCTTT
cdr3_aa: CASSLAEFNTEAFF

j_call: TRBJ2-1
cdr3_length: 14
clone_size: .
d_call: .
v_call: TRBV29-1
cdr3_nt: TGCAGCGCCCCTCTTCGCGGCTCCTACAATGAGCAGTTCTTC
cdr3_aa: CSAPLRGSYNEQFF

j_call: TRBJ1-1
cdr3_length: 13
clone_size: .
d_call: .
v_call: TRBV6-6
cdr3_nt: TGTGCCAGCAGTTACGACATATACACTGAAGCTTTCTTT
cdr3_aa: CASSYDIYTEAFF

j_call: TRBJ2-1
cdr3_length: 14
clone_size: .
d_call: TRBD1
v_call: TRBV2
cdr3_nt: TGTGCCCCCATAGCAGGACAGGGGTACAATGAGCAGTTCTTC
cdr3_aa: CAPIAGQGYNEQFF

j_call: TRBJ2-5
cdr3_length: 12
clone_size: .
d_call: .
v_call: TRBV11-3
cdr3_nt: TGTGCCAGCAGCTTAGGGTGGCAGGCCCAGTACTTC
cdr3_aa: CASSLGWQAQYF

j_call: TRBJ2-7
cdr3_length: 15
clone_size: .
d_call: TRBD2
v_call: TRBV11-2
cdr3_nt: TGTGCCAGCAGCTGGGGAGGTAGCGGGCGCTACGAGCAGTACTTC
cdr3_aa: CASSWGGSGRYEQYF

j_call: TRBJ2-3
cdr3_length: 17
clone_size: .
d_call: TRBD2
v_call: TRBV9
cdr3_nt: TGTGCCAGCAGCGCGGGGACTAGCGGGAGCTGGACAGATACGCAGTATTTT
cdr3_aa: CASSAGTSGSWTDTQYF

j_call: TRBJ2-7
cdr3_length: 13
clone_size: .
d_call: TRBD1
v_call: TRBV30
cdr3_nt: TGTGCCTGGAGGGGACAGGGGGTTTACGAGCAGTACTTC
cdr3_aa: CAWRGQGVYEQYF

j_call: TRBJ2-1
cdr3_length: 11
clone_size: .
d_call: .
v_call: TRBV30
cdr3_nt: TGTGCCAGTGACACATACAATGAGCAGTTCTTC
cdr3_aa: CASDTYNEQFF

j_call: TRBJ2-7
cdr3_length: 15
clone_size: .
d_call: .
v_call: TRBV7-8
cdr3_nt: TGTGCCAGCAGCTTAGTAGGGGTCGTGAATTACGAGCAGTACTTC
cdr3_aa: CASSLVGVVNYEQYF

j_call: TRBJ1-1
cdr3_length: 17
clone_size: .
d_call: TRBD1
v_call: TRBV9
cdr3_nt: TGTGCCAGCAGCCCATCCTTAGGGACAGGGTTGAACACTGAAGCTTTCTTT
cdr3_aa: CASSPSLGTGLNTEAFF

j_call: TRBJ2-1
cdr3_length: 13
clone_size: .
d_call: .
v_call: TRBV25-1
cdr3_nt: TGTGCCAGCAGTCCGGGGTCCTACAATGAGCAGTTCTTC
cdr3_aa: CASSPGSYNEQFF

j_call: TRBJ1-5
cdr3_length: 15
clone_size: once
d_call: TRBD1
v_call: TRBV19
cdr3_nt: TGTGCCAGTAGTGACCGGGACAGTCTCAATCAGCCCCAGCATTTT
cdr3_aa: CASSDRDSLNQPQHF

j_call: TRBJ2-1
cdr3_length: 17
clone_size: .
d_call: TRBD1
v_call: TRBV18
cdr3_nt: TGTGCCAGCTCGCCCACGTACCGACAGGGGGCTTCTAATGAGCAGTTCTTC
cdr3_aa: CASSPTYRQGASNEQFF

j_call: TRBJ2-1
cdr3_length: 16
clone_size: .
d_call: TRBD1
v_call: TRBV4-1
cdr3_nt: TGCGCCAGCACCCTTCAAGGGGGACAGGGCTTAGATGAGCAGTTCTTC
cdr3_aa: CASTLQGGQGLDEQFF

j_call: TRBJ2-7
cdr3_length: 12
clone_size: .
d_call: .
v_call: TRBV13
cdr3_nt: TGTGCCAGCAGGGGCCGTACCTACGAGCAGTACTTC
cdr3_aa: CASRGRTYEQYF

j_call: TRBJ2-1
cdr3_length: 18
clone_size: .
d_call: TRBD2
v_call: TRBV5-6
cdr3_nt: TGTGCCAGCAGCTTCCTGGGGACTAGCGGGGAAGACTACAATGAGCAGTTCTTC
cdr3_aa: CASSFLGTSGEDYNEQFF

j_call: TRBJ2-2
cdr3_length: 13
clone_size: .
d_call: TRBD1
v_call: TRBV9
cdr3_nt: TGTGCCAGCAGCGTGACAGGGTCCGGGGAGCTGTTTTTT
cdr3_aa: CASSVTGSGELFF

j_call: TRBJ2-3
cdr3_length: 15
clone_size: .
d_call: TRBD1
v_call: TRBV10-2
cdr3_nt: TGCGCCAGCATTCCGGGACAGGGGAGTAGAGATACGCAGTATTTT
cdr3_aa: CASIPGQGSRDTQYF

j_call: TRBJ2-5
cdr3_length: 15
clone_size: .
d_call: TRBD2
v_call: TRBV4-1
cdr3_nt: TGCGCCAGCAGCCTCGGACTAGCGGAACAAGAGACCCAGTACTTC
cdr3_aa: CASSLGLAEQETQYF

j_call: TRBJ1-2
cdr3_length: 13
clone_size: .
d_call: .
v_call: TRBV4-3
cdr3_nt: TGCGCCAGCAGCCAAGATAGGGACAACGGCTACACCTTC
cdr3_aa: CASSQDRDNGYTF

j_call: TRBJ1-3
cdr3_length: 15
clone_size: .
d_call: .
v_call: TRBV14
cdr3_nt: TGTGCCAGCAGCGAGGATCTTAACTCTGGAAACACCATATATTTT
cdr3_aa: CASSEDLNSGNTIYF

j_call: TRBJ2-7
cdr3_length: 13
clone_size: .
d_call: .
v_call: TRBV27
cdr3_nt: TGTGCCAGCAGTTCCAAACCCCAGCGGGAGCAGTACTTC
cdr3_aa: CASSSKPQREQYF

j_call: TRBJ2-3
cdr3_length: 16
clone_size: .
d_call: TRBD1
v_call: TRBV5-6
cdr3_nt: TGTGCCAGCAGCCAGCCCACCGGGACAGGGCAAGATACGCAGTATTTT
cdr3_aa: CASSQPTGTGQDTQYF

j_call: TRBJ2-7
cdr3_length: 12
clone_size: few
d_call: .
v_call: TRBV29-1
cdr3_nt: TGCAGCGTTCGGGGGACCAGCATGGAGCAGTACTTC
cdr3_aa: CSVRGTSMEQYF